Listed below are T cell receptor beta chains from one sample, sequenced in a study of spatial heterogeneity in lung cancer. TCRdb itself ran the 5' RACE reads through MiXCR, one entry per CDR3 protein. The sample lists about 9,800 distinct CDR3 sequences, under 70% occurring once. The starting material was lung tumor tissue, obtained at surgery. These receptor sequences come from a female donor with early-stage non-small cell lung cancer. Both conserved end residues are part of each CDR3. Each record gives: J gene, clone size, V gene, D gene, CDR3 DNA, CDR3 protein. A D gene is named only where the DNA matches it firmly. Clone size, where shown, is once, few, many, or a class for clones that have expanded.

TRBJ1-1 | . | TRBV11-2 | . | TGTGCCAGCAGCTTAGTAGTCGCTGAAGCTTTCTTT | CASSLVVAEAFF
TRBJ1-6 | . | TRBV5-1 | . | TGCGCCAGCGGCCGGGCCTCGGCGAATTCACCCCTCCACTTT | CASGRASANSPLHF
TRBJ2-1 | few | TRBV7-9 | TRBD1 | TGTGCCAGCAGCTTAGAACGCCGGACAGGGGGCTCGTTCTTC | CASSLERRTGGSFF
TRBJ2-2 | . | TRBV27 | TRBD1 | TGTGCCAGCAGTGGAGGACAGGGGGCTGGTAGAACCGGGGAGCTGTTTTTT | CASSGGQGAGRTGELFF
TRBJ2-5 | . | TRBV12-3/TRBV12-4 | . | TGTGCCAGCAGTTTGCTAAGGAAGACCCAGTACTTC | CASSLLRKTQYF
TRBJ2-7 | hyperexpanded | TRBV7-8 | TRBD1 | TGTGCCAGCAGCATCCGACAGGGAACGGGGTACGAGCAGTACTTC | CASSIRQGTGYEQYF
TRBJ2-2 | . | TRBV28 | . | TGTGCCAGCAGTTTAGTTCGGTGGGCAGGGGCCGGAACCGGGGAGCTGTTTTTT | CASSLVRWAGAGTGELFF
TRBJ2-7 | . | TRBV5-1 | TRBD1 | TGCGCCAGCGCGCCGGGACAGGGAGCCTACGAGCAGTACTTC | CASAPGQGAYEQYF
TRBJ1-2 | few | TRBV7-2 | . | TGTGCCAGCAGCTCCGGCCTCCGACGTTATGGCTACACCTTC | CASSSGLRRYGYTF
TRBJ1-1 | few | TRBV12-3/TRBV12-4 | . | TGTGCCAGCAGCCCCGACAGGAGGAACACTGAAGCTTTCTTT | CASSPDRRNTEAFF
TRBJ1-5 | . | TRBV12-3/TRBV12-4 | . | TGCGCCAGCAGCCGAAGAGGGGCGTTGGGCAATCAGCCCCAGCATTTT | CASSRRGALGNQPQHF
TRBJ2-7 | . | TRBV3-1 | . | TGTGCCAGCAGCCATGGGTGGCAGTACGAGCAGTACTTC | CASSHGWQYEQYF
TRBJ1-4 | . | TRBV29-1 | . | TGCAGCGTGCAGAGGGTCCCTAATGAAAAACTGTTTTTT | CSVQRVPNEKLFF
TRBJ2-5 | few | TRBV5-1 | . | TGCGCCAGCAGCTTGGAAGCCTCGGCGGGGGAGACCCAGTACTTC | CASSLEASAGETQYF
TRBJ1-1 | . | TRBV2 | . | TGTGCCAGCGTGAGCTCCTGGATGAACACTGAAGCTTTCTTT | CASVSSWMNTEAFF
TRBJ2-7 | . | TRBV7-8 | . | TGTGCCAGCAGCTTCCAAAGCTCCTACGAGCAGTACTTC | CASSFQSSYEQYF
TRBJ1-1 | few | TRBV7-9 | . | TGTGCCAGTGATGAAGGGGGCACTGAAGCTTTCTTT | CASDEGGTEAFF
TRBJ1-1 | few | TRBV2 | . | TGTGCCAGCAGCTGGGACACCCGAGGCACTGAAGCTTTCTTT | CASSWDTRGTEAFF
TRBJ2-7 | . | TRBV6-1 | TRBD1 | TGTGCCAGCACCCTAAATCCGGGACAGGGAAATGAGCAGTACTTC | CASTLNPGQGNEQYF
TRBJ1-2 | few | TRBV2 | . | TGTGCCAGCAGGATTACAGGGAACTATGGCTACACCTTC | CASRITGNYGYTF
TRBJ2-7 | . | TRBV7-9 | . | TGTGCCAGCAGCTTAGGCTCTGGATTCTACGAGCAGTACTTC | CASSLGSGFYEQYF
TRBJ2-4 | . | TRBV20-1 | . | TGCAGTGCTAGAAAGTTGGGGGCGAACATTCAGTACTTC | CSARKLGANIQYF
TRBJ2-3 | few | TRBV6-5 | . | TGTGCCAGCAGTTACTGGGGGGCGTCGAGCACAGATACGCAGTATTTT | CASSYWGASSTDTQYF
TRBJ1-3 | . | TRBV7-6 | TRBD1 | TGTGCCAGCAGCTACCTGGGACAGAGCTCTGGAAACACCATATATTTT | CASSYLGQSSGNTIYF